This T cell receptor (beta chain) came from a study of glioma-infiltrating T cells after dendritic cell vaccination. Whole-study context: Dendritic cell vaccination trial patients had either newly diagnosed or recurrent glioblastoma. Treatment, given 2003 to 2012, was autologous tumor lysate-pulsed dendritic cell vaccination.

The protocol was immunoSEQ multiplex PCR, while the TCRdb copy is restricted to in-frame clones and leaves out a portion. Here the sample spans about 64,000 clones, 82% being singletons. Before vaccination, two weeks after the third vaccination, and at progression, PBMC were collected. This clone is deemed large. V shed 3 bases and J shed 4 bases, with 19 bases lying between them. This CDR3 contains 17 residues. The germline V gene has CDR1 MNHEY and CDR2 SMNVEV (reference sequence). This TCR was recovered from a human donor with glioblastoma. The V call is TRBV27, the J call TRBJ2-1; possible D gene TRBD2, 6 bases. Sequenced here: blood, sampled before dendritic cell vaccination. This CDR3 reads CASSFWCWLASYNEQFF. Here the CDR3 DNA reads TGTGCCAGCAGTTTTTGGTGTTGGCTAGCGTCTTACAATGAGCAGTTCTTC.